This note documents a single T cell receptor beta chain sequence. Some clones are missing from TCRdb's copy, which holds only in-frame ones; the method was immunoSEQ multiplex PCR. The sample lists some 200,000 clones; 65% to 90% were seen once. Germline loops: CDR1 LNHNV, CDR2 YYDKDF (reference sequence). The CDR3 consists of 15 residues. Trimming at V came to 0 bases and at J to 5 bases, leaving 6 bases not matched to a gene. This entry belongs to a study of cytomegalovirus exposure and HLA in healthy donors. The TCR originated in a woman in her twenties or thirties in good health and CMV-seropositive. The chain couples TRBV15 to TRBJ2-5; 7 bases line up with TRBD2. Sequencing input: PBMCs. CDR3 loop: CATSRDYSGGETQYF. Written as DNA, the CDR3 is TGTGCCACCAGCAGAGATTATTCCGGGGGGGAGACCCAGTACTTC.